The clone carrying this TCR beta chain was detected many times. The CDR3 covers 16 residues. Between the trimmed V and J ends, which lost 4 bases and 1 base, there was a span of 13 bases. Germline CDR1 is ENHRY and CDR2 is SYGVKD. The sample belongs to a study of T cells after yellow fever vaccination. A single record per CDR3 protein comes from TCRdb applying MiXCR to the 5' RACE reads. The repertoire holds around 100,000 distinct CDR3 sequences, 8.4% seen once, with around 25% in the top ten. Sequenced here: CD8+ T cells sorted from PBMCs, sampled 45 days after the yellow fever booster vaccination. V and J are TRBV10-3 and TRBJ2-2; D is perhaps TRBD1 (6 bases). The clonotype comes from a man under 40 who received the YFV17D yellow fever vaccine. The CDR3 spells CAISVGEQGNTGELFF. As DNA, the CDR3 is TGTGCCATCAGTGTTGGAGAACAGGGGAACACCGGGGAGCTGTTTTTT.